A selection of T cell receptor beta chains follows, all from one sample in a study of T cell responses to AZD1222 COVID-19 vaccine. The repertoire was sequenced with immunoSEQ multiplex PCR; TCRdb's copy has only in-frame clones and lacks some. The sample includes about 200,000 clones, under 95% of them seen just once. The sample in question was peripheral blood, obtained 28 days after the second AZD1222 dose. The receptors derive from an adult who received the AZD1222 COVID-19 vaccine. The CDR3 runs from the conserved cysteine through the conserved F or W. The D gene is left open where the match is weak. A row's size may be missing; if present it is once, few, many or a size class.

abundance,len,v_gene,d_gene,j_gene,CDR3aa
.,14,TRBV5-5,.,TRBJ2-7,CASSLTGEWYEQYF
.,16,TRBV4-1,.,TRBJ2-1,CASSQSGGATYNEQFF
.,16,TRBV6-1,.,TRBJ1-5,CASSEVRVGGHQPQHF
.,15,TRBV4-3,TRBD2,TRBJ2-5,CASSQAGLGETTQYF
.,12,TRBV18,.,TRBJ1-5,CASSPRGQPQHF
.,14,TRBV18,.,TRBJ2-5,CASSPTSGLRTQYF
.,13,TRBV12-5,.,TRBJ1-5,CASGRTVNQPQHF
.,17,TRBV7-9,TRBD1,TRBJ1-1,CASSSSRDRGLNTEAFF
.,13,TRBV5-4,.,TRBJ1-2,CASSLWQGYGYTF
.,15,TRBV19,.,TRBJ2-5,CASRNLNEYQETQYF
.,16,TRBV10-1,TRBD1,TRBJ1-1,CASNRDRVLMNTEAFF
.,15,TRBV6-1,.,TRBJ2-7,CASSEWGDTSYEQYF
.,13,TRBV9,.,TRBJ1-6,CASSVESGSPLHF
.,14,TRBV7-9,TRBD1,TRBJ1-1,CASSENTGVNEAFF
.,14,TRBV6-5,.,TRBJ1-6,CASRKQGANSPLHF
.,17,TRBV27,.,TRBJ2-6,CASSLDGALAGANVLTF
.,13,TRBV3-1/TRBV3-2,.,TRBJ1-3,CASLGGGGNTIYF
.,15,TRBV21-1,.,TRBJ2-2,CASSKKDGNTGELFF
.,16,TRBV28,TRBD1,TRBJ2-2,CASSYWGQGNTGELFF
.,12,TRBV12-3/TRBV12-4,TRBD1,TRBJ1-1,CASSLSGGKAFF
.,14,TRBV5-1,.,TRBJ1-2,CASSLEPANYGYTF
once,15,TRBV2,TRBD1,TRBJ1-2,CASSQTGGGNYGYTF
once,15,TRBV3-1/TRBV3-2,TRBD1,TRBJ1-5,CASSPGTGADQPQHF
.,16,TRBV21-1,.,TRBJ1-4,CASSKGFGQGLEKLFF
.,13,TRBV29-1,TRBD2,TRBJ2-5,CSGKRGPQETQYF
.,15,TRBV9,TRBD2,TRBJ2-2,CASSATGTSHGELFF
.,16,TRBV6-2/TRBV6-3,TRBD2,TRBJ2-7,CASSHRLAVSLYEQYF
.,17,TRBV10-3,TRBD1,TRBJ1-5,CAISESMQGASNQPQHF
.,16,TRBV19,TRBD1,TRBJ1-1,CASSPPDSTGRTEAFF
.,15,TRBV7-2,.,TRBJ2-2,CASSPTGSNTGELFF
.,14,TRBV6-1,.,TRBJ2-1,CASGVAVSYNEQFF